This T cell receptor beta chain is from a study of CD4 T cells in relation to SARS-CoV-2 and coronaviruses. Study findings and constraints: Monoreactive clones expanded significantly more to SARS-CoV-2 than crossreactive clones did.

Some clones are missing from TCRdb's copy, which holds only in-frame ones; the method was immunoSEQ multiplex PCR. The table lists roughly 19,000 clones, around four fifths of them singletons, with roughly 15% in the top ten. The unexposed donors gave CD4+ T cells in about 2010-2019, prior to COVID-19. After around nine days of culture, CD4+ T cells were isolated. Germline V gene sequence: CDR1 GTSNPN, CDR2 SVGIG (reference sequence). The CDR3 covers 14 residues. V was clipped by 0 bases and J by 6 bases, with 11 bases between them. As regards this clone: Its antigen is not known.

V and J are TRBV30 and TRBJ2-2; the D gene is possibly TRBD1 (5 bases). Sequences were obtained from CD4+ T cells from PBMCs, cultured in vitro. This sequence originates from a human donor in good health. The CDR3 DNA is TGTGCCTGGAGTGTACTCAGGGTAGCCGGGGAGCTGTTTTTT. Amino acid sequence: CAWSVLRVAGELFF.